This T cell receptor beta chain is drawn from a study of metastatic and nonmetastatic thyroid tumors. Original processing notes: In papillary thyroid cancer, a distant-metastasis classifier was built using CDR3 differences across clinicopathological groups. TCRdb re-processed the PCR reads through MiXCR. The V and J calls shown here were made by TCRdb, not taken from the authors' results. The table lists about 30,000 clones, about 4% of them singletons. This CDR3 has 14 amino acids. Germline loops: CDR1 MDHEN, CDR2 SYDVKM. Study results and caveats: Significantly higher TCR beta diversity was reportedly seen in malignant thyroid tumors than benign nodules, in blood and tumor.

No patient had received any treatment before thyroid surgery. The sample holds a few counts of this clone. The antigen is unknown. Germline and junction disagree at one end, which may indicate a read error. The sequencing sample was made of blood. This TCR derives from a female donor with papillary thyroid cancer or a benign thyroid nodule (not recorded which). Some clones in this sample may be carry-over from other donors' samples. This chain links TRBV28 with TRBJ1-5; no clear D. CDR3 nucleotide sequence: TGTGCAAGCAGTAAACACCGGGGCAATCAGCCCCAGCATTTT. Translated: CASSKHRGNQPQHF.